Following are 6 T cell receptor beta chains from one sample sequenced in a study of T cells in Graves' hyperthyroidism and ophthalmopathy. TCR beta CDR3 regions were amplified from RNA transcripts. The HTBI primer set served for first-round RT-PCR of the TCR CDR3. TCRdb reanalysed the multiplex PCR reads using MiXCR and keeps one entry per CDR3 protein. The sample lists roughly 500,000 distinct CDR3 sequences, about 20% occurring once. Sequencing was done on a sample of blood. The origin of the receptors is a woman between 65 and 79 years old with Graves' ophthalmopathy.

This sequence joins TRBV19 and TRBJ1-4; D is possibly TRBD1 (5 bases). V was pared by 7 bases and J by 8 bases, with 23 bases between. Germline V gene data show CDR1 as LNHDA and CDR2 as SQIVND (reference sequence). This CDR3 spans 16 amino acids. This CDR3 is CASMRDRATNREKLFF. CDR3 nucleotide sequence: TGTGCCAGTATGCGGGACCGTGCCACAAATCGGGAAAAACTGTTTTTT.

The chain recombines TRBV10-3 with TRBJ1-5; D remains unclear. CDR3 length equals 16 residues. The germline V gene has CDR1 ENHRY and CDR2 SYGVKD. The germline V and J ends were trimmed by 0 bases and 2 bases, with 11 bases remaining between them. CDR3 sequence: CAISESGPGRNQPQHF. The CDR3, as DNA: TGTGCCATCAGTGAGTCGGGTCCCGGACGCAATCAGCCCCAGCATTTT.

This clonotype was recorded a few times. The rearrangement links TRBV20-1 to TRBJ2-7, with D perhaps assigned TRBD1 or TRBD2 (5 bases each). Germline assignment: CDR1 DFQATT and CDR2 SNEGSKA (reference sequence). The CDR3 extends over 12 amino acids. Trimming removed 1 base at V and 6 bases at J, with 10 bases between. The CDR3 is CSARGPGTEQYF. DNA for the CDR3: TGCAGTGCTAGAGGGCCAGGGACCGAGCAGTACTTC.

V usage is TRBV7-8 and J usage is TRBJ2-3; TRBD2 aligns across 12 bases. The CDR3 is 18 residues long. Germline V gives CDR1 SGHVS, CDR2 FQNEAQ. Trimming took 4 bases from V and 2 from J; bases not matched to a gene: 10. CDR3 residues: CASSSGLAGSQNTDTQYF. The DNA of the CDR3 is TGTGCCAGCAGCTCAGGACTAGCGGGAAGTCAGAACACAGATACGCAGTATTTT. Full variable domain (outside the CDR3, taken from reference TRBV7-8 and TRBJ2-3): GAGVSQSPRYKVAKRGQDVALRCDPISGHVSLFWYQQALGQGPEFLTYFQNEAQLDKSGLPSDRFFAERPEGSVSTLKIQRTQQEDSAVYLCASSSGLAGSQNTDTQYFGPGTRLTVL.

The chain couples TRBV6-1 to TRBJ1-1; 9 bases agree with TRBD1. The V segment lost 6 bases and the J segment 5 bases; nucleotides outside the gene matches: 7. The germline V gene has CDR1 MNHNS and CDR2 SASEGT. The CDR3 runs to 14 residues. Written as DNA, the CDR3 is TGTGCCAGCAGACATACAGGGGGCGAAACTGAAGCTTTCTTT. Amino acids: CASRHTGGETEAFF.

This clonotype came up a few times. The chain links TRBV6-1 to TRBJ1-5, with D perhaps matching TRBD1 (5 bases). Trimming took off 0 bases at V and 0 bases at J, with 9 bases between the two ends. CDR3 length: 16 amino acids. Germline V lookup: CDR1 MNHNS, CDR2 SASEGT. This chain's CDR3 is CASSEAGGSSNQPQHF. The DNA for the CDR3 is TGTGCCAGCAGTGAAGCGGGGGGTAGTAGCAATCAGCCCCAGCATTTT.